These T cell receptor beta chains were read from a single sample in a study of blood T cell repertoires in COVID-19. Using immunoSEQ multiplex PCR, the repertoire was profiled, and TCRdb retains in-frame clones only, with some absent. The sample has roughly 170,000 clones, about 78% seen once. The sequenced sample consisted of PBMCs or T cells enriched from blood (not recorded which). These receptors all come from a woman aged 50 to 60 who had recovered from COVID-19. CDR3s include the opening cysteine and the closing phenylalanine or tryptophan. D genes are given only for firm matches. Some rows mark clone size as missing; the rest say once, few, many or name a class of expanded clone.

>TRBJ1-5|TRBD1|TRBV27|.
TGTGCCAGCAGTTCGGGACAGCTTCGAAATCAGCCCCAGCATTTT
CASSSGQLRNQPQHF
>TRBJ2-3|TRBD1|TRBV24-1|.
TGTGCCACCAGTGATTTTGAACAGGGGTCAAGAGATACGCAGTATTTT
CATSDFEQGSRDTQYF
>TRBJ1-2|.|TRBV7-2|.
TGTGCCAGCAGCTTAGCGCAGTCGTCGGGCTACACCTTC
CASSLAQSSGYTF
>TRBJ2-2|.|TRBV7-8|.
TGTGCCAGCAGCTTAAGAAGGGGCAACACCGGGGAGCTGTTTTTT
CASSLRRGNTGELFF
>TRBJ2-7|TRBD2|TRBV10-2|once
TGCGCCAGCTCACCTAGCGGGAGGAGCGAGCAGTACTTC
CASSPSGRSEQYF
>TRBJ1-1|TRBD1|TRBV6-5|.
TGTGCCAGTTACAGGGGGCTTCGAGGGGACACTGAAGCTTTCTTT
CASYRGLRGDTEAFF
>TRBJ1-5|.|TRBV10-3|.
TGTGCCATCAGTGAGTCAACGAGGGCTCCCCCAAATCAGCCCCAGCATTTT
CAISESTRAPPNQPQHF
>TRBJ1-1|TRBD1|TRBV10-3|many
TGTGCCATATGGGCGGGACAGGGGAACACTGAAGCTTTCTTT
CAIWAGQGNTEAFF
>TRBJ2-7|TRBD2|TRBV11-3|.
TGTGCCAGCAGCAAAGGACTAGCGAAGGAGCAGTACTTC
CASSKGLAKEQYF
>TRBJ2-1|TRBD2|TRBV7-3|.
TGTGCCAGCAGCCGTACCGGGACTAGCGGGAGGAATGAGCAGTTCTTC
CASSRTGTSGRNEQFF
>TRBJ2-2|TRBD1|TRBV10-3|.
TGTGCCATCAGAGACAGGGGGCTGGTCGGGGAGCTGTTTTTT
CAIRDRGLVGELFF
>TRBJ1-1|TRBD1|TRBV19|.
TGTGCCAGCACCGGGACAGGGGGCAGAAACACTGAAGCTTTCTTT
CASTGTGGRNTEAFF
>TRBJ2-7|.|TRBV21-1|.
TGTGCCAGCAGGTATAAGACTAGCGGGAGTCTTATGTACGAGCAGTACTTC
CASRYKTSGSLMYEQYF
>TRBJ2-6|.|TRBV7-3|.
TGTGCCAGCAGCCACAGGGCCTCTTACTCTGGGGCCAACGTCCTGACTTTC
CASSHRASYSGANVLTF
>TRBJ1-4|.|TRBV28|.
TGTGCCAGCAGTTTGCCCCTCTATCAAAGAGAAAAACTGTTTTTT
CASSLPLYQREKLFF
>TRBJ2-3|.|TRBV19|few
TGTGCCAGTAGTACCTTCACAGATACGCAGTATTTT
CASSTFTDTQYF
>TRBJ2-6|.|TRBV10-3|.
TGTGCCATCAGTGGGACGGGAGTAGGTGGGGCCAACGTCCTGACTTTC
CAISGTGVGGANVLTF
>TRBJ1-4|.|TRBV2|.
TGTGCCAGCAGTGGGGGAGGGGCCGAGGAAAAACTGTTTTTT
CASSGGGAEEKLFF
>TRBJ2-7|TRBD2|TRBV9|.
TGTGCCAGCAGCGTAGGAGCGGGAGTAACCTACGAGCAGTACTTC
CASSVGAGVTYEQYF
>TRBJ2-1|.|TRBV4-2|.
TGTGCCAGCAGACCTAGGGAGACCTACAATGAGCAGTTCTTC
CASRPRETYNEQFF
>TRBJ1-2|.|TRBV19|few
TGTGCCAGTAGTTGGGAGGGGACAAATGGCTACACCTTC
CASSWEGTNGYTF
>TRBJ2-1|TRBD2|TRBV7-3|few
TGTGCCAGCAGCTTTAGCGGGGCAAACAATGAGCAGTTCTTC
CASSFSGANNEQFF
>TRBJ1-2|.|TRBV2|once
TGTGCCAGCAGTGGAATGGCAGGAAGAAGCTACACCTTC
CASSGMAGRSYTF
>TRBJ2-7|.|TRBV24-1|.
TGTGCCACCCTCCCTACGGGAAGCTCCTACGAGCAGTACTTC
CATLPTGSSYEQYF
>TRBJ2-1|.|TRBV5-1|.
TGCGCCAGCAGCTGGTTCCACGGGGGACCGGCGTCGGGAGAAAAGTTCTTC
CASSWFHGGPASGEKFF
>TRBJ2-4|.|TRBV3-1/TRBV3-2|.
TGTGCCAGCAGCCGCACAGGGCAAAACATTCAGTACTTC
CASSRTGQNIQYF
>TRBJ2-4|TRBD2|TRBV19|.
TGTGCCAGTAGTATAAAGACTAGCGGGGTAGGGTTGGGCAAAAACATTCAGTACTTC
CASSIKTSGVGLGKNIQYF
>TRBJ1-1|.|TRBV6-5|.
TGTGCCAGCACTTCCGTCACTGAAGCTTTCTTT
CASTSVTEAFF
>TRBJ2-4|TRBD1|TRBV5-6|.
TGTGCCAGCAGCCATCCAAAGGACAGGGGGCTGTTATACATTCAGTACTTC
CASSHPKDRGLLYIQYF
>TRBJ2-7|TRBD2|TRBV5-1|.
TGCGCCAGCAGCCCCCGGACTAGCGGGAGCAACGAGCAGTACTTC
CASSPRTSGSNEQYF
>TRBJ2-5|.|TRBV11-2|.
TGTGCCAGCAGCCAGACACGGAAAATTAGCGTAACACAAGAGACCCAGTACTTC
CASSQTRKISVTQETQYF
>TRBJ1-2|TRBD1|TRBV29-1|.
TGCAGCGTTAAGGGGGCTGGCGGCTACACCTTC
CSVKGAGGYTF
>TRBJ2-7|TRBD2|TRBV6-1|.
TGTGCCAGCAGTGAAGGGACTAGTGGTCCCTACGAGCAGTACTTC
CASSEGTSGPYEQYF
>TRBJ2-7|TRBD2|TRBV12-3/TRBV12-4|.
TGTGCCAGCACTAGCGGAGCCTCCTACGAGCAGTACTTC
CASTSGASYEQYF
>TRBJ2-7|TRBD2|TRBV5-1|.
TGCGCCAGCAGCTCGGGGTCTAGCGGGAGCATCCATATAGGCGGCGAGCAGTACTTC
CASSSGSSGSIHIGGEQYF